This TCR beta chain was identified in a study of CD8+ T cells in alopecia areata. On the study more broadly: Administration of oral tofacitinib to treated patients was at 5 to 10 mg twice daily. Once tofacitinib had been taken for 6 to 18 months, 6 months off drug followed. Findings and limits, study-wide: Many expanded lesional clones stayed in scalp and blood while on tofacitinib.

About this clone: Antigen specificity is unknown.

The V gene end was trimmed by 8 bases and the J gene end by 4 bases; junction bases not matched to a gene: 5. The germline gives CDR1 LNHNV, CDR2 YYDKDF (reference sequence). The CDR3 covers 14 residues. RNA was extracted and reverse transcribed into cDNA as the sequencing template. The protocol was immunoSEQ multiplex PCR, while the TCRdb copy is restricted to in-frame clones and leaves out a portion. The sample lists around 110,000 clones, roughly three fifths occurring once. Treatment given: oral pan-JAK inhibitor, 5-10 mg twice daily. Those with alopecia areata gave lesional scalp punch biopsies and peripheral blood.

The TCR was taken from a human donor with alopecia areata. Sequenced material: CD8+ T cells sorted from blood, taken at week 24, from a patient treated with tofacitinib. This chain joins TRBV15 and TRBJ2-2, with 9 bases aligning to TRBD1. This chain's CDR3 is CATRGQGGTGELFF. CDR3 in DNA: TGTGCCACCCGGGGACAGGGCGGCACCGGGGAGCTGTTTTTT. The entire variable domain, with the rest obtained from reference TRBV15 and TRBJ2-2, is as follows: DAMVIQNPRYQVTQFGKPVTLSCSQTLNHNVMYWYQQKSSQAPKLLFHYYDKDFNNEADTPDNFQSRRPNTSFCFLDIRSPGLGDTAMYLCATRGQGGTGELFFGEGSRLTVL.